This TCR beta chain emerged from a study of T cells in Graves' hyperthyroidism and ophthalmopathy. TCR beta CDR3 sequences were amplified from RNA transcripts. The HTBI primer set drove a first-round RT-PCR of the TCR CDR3. TCRdb reprocessed the multiplex PCR reads via MiXCR and lists one record per CDR3 protein. Of about 210,000 distinct CDR3 sequences listed, about a sixth are singletons. The CDR3 has 15 amino acids. Germline loops: CDR1 KGHSH, CDR2 LQKENI. V lost 2 bases, J lost 2 bases, and 11 bases lay in between. This clonotype appeared many times. This clonotype was sampled from a man aged 45-60 years with Graves' hyperthyroidism. The chain couples TRBV18 to TRBJ2-3; D is uncertain. Material for sequencing was blood. CDR3 in amino acids: CASSPTPVNTDTQYF. CDR3 in DNA: TGTGCCAGCTCACCAACTCCAGTCAACACAGATACGCAGTATTTT.